The clone carrying this T cell receptor beta chain was recorded at least ten times. Antigen specificity is unknown. The data derive from a study of naive and memory T cell subsets. Points from the study as a whole: Findings for naive and memory subsets could not be checked against ground truth.

Germline V gene lookup returns CDR1 SGHTS and CDR2 YDEGEE. This CDR3 region has 16 residues. Trimming removed 0 bases from V and 0 bases from J, with 10 bases in between. The beta constant-region primer was an equimolar mix of two oligonucleotides covering TRBC1 and TRBC2. TCRdb reprocessed the UMI-ligation and nested PCR reads with MiXCR, giving one entry per CDR3 protein. The sample lists around 40,000 distinct CDR3 sequences; 10% to 15% were seen once. V and J are TRBV5-8 and TRBJ2-4; D call uncertain. The specimen sequenced was effector memory CD4+ T cells from blood. Subset of the sample: effector memory, CD45RA- CD27-. This TCR was sampled from a human donor in good health. The CDR3 loop reads CASSLARDLAKNIQYF. The CDR3 nucleotides read TGTGCCAGCAGCTTGGCTCGAGACCTAGCCAAAAACATTCAGTACTTC.